The present T cell receptor beta chain was sequenced within a study of identical twins (dated by TCRdb to the mid-2010s). The study in broad terms: To test whether fetal clonotypes persist, this study deep-sequenced TCR alpha and beta repertoires from monozygotic twins, from unrelated adults of various ages, and from cord blood. To rule out contamination, the twin experiments were replicated at different times with different library preparation protocols.

Overall results and qualifications from the work: Out-of-frame TCR alpha sequences shared between twins showed an excess of low generation-probability sequences compared with coincidental sharing between unrelated individuals. Abundant cord blood beta clonotypes had fewer insertions, young adult naive repertoires showed a similar but weaker trend, and memory repertoires showed no such trend. In beta out-of-frame sequences, excess twin sharing was weaker, because having fewer shared sequences lowered the signal-to-noise ratio. In monozygotic twins, out-of-frame TCR alpha sharing was systematically underestimated by recombination models, although the models agreed with sharing between unrelated individuals. Zero-insertion analyses could be partly confounded by invariant T cells such as MAIT and iNKT, though diverse VJ usage argued against such confounding for most clonotypes. Because the same donors could not be followed over many years, the conclusions relied on cross-sectional statistical analysis.

CDR1 MDHEN and CDR2 SYDVKM were looked up in the germline V gene. The germline ends are 23 bases apart after V is trimmed by 8 bases and J by 6 bases. Taken from cysteine to phenylalanine, the CDR3 has 15 residues. Of the read, only the CDR3 DNA is kept; its 45 bases are in frame from base 1. Libraries were built with 5' RACE. TCRdb shows the sequencer as Illumina HiSeq 2000. A universal primer binding site was added through template switching, and the final cDNA carried a unique molecular identifier so that TCR cDNA molecules could be counted accurately. First-strand cDNA for TCR alpha and beta chains was synthesized from specific primers in the conserved constant-segment region. To control for contamination, every cDNA library carried two barcodes: a SMART-Mk sample barcode plus Illumina barcodes. TruSeq adapter sequences and Illumina sample barcodes were added in two successive PCR steps. The TCR alpha and beta cDNA libraries were sequenced on the Illumina HiSeq platform using custom primers. The source study handled its data this way. Raw reads were processed with MiGEC to extract unique molecular identifiers, and MiXCR was used to determine CDR3 positions. For each individual, recombination models were inferred using an EM algorithm with the repgenHMM and IGoR tools. The analysis of shared clonotypes was done with the tcR package in R, with sharing normalized by the product of cloneset sizes. Out-of-frame nonproductive sequences were analyzed to study raw recombination free of thymic and clonal selection effects. TCRdb handled the public reads itself, with Q25 trimming in fastp and clone calling in MiXCR, and kept productive beta chains. Each entry is one CDR3 protein sequence, shown with its most common DNA and genes. TCRdb's processing, not the study's, gives the V and J calls here. This sample lists around 470,000 distinct CDR3 sequences; approximately 15% were detected once. The top ten clonotypes cover approximately 0.52% of the sample.

Every donor in the study was a healthy Caucasian. Three pairs of female monozygotic twins, all aged roughly 18 to 30 years, made up the twin cohort. Positive isolation kits from Invitrogen were used to isolate CD4+ and CD8+ T cell populations. Comments on this clonotype: Its cognate antigen has yet to be identified. Base qualities are not at hand, and no much larger clone is one base apart.

This sample also appeared in a second study, on yellow fever vaccine responses in identical twins. As the second study states: The T cell response to vaccination in identical twins was reported by the authors to appear partly convergent and partly personalized. The study precisely tracked vaccine-responding T cell clones in identical twins.

This sequence was found in a woman aged 18-29 years in good health. Input material: CD4+ T cells sorted from blood. The chain is made from TRBV28 and TRBJ2-7; the D gene is possibly TRBD2, with 6 bases matching. The sequenced DNA: TGTGCCAGCCGGGGGTATAACAGGCCCGAGGGCGAGCAGTACTTC. This sequence encodes CASRGYNRPEGEQYF.